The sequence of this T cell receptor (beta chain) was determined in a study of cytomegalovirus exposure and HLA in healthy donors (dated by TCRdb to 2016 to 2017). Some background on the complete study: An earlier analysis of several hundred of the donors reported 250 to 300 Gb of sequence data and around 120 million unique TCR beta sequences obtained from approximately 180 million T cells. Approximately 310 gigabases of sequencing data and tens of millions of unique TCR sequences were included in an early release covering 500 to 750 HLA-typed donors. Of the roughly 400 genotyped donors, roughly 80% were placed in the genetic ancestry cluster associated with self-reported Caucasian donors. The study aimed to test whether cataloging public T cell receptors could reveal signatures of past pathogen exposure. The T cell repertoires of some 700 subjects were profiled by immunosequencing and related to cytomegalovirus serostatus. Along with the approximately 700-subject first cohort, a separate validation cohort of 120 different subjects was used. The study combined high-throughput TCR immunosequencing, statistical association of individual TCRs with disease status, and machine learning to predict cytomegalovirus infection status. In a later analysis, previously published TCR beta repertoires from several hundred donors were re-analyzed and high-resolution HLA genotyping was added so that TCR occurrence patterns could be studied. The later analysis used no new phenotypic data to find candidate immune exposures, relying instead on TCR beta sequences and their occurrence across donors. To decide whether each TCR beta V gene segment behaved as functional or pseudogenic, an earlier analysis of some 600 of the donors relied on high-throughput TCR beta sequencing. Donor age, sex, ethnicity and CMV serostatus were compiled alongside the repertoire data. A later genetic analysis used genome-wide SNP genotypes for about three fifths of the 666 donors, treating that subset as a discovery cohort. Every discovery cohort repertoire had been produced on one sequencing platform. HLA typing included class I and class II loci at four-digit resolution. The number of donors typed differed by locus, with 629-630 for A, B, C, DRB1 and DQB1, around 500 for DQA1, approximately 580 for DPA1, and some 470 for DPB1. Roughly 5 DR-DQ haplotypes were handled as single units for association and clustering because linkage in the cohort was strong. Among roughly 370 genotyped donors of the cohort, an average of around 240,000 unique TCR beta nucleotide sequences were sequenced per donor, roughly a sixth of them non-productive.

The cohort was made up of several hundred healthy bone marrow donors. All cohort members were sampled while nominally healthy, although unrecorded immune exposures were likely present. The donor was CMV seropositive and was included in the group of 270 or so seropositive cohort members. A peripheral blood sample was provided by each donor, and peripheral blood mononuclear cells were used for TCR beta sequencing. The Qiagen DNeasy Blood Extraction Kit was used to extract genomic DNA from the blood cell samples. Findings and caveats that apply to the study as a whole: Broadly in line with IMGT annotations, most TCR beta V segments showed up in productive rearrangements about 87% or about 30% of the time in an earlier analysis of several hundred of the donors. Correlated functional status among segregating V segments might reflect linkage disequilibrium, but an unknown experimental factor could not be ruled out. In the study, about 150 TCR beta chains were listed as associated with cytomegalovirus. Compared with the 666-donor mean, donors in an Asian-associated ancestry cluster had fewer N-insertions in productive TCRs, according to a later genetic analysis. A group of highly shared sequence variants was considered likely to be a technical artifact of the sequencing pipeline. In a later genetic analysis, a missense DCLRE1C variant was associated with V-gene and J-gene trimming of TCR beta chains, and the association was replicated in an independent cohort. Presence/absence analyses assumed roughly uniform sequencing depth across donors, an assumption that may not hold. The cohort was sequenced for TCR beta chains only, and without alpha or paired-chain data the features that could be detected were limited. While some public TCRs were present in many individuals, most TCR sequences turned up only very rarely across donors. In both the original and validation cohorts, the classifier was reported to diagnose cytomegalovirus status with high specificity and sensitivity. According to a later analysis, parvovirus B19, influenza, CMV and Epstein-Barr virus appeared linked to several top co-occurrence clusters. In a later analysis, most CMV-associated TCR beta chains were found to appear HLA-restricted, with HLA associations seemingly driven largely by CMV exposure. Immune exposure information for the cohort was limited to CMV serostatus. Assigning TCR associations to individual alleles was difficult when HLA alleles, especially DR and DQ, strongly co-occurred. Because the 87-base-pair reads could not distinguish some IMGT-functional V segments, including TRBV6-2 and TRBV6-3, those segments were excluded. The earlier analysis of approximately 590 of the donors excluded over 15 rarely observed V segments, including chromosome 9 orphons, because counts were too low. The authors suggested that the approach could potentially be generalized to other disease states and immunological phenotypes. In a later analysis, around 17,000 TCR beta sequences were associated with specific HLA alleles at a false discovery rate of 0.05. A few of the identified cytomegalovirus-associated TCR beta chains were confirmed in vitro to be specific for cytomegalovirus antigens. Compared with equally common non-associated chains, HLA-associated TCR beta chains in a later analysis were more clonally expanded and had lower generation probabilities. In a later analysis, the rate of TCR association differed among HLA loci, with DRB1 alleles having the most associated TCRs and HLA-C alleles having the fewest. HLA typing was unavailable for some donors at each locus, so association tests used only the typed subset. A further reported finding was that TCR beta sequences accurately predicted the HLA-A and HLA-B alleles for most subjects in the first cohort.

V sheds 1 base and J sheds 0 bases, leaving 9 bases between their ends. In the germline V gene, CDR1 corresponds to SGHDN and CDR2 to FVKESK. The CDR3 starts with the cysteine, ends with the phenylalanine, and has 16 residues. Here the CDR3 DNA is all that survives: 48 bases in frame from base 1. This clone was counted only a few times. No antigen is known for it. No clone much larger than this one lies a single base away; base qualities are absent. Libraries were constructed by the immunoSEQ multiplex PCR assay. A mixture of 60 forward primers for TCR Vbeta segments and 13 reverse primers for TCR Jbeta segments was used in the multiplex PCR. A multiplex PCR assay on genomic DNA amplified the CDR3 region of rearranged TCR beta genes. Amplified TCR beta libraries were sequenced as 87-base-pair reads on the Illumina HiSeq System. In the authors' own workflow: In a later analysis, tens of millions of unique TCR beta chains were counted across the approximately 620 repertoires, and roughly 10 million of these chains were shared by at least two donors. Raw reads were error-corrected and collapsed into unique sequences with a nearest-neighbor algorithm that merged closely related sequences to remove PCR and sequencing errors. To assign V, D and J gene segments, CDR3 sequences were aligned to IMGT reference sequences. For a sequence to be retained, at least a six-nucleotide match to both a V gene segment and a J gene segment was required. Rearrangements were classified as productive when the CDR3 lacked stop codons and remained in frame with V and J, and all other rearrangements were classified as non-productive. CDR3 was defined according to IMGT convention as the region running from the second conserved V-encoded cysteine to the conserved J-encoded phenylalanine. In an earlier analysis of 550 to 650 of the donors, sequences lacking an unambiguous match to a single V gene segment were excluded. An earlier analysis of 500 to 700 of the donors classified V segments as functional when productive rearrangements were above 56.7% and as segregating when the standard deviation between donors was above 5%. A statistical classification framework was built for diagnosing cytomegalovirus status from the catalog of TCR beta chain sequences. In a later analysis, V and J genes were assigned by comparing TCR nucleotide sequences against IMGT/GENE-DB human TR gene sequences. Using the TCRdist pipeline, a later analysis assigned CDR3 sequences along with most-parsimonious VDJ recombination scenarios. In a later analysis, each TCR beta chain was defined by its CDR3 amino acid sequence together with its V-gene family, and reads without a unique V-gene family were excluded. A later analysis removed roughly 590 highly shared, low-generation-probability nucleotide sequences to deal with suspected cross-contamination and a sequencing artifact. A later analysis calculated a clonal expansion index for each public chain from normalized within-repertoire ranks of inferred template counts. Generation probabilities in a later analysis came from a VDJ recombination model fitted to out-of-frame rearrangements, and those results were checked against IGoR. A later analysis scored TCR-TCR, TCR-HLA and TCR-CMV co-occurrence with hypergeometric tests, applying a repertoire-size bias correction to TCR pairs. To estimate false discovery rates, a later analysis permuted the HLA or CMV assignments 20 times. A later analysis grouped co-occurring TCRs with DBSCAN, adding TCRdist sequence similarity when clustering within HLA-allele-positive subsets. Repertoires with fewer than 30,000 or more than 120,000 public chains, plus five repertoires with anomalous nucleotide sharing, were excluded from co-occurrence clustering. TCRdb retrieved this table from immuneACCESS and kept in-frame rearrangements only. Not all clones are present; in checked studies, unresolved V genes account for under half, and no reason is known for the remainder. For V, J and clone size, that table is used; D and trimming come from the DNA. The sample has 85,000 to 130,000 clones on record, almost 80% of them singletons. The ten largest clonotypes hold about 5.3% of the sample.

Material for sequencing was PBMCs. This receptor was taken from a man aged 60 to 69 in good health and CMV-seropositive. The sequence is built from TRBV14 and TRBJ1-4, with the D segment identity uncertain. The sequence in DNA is TGTGCCAGCAGCCAAGTACCAGATCCAACTAATGAAAAACTGTTTTTT. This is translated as CASSQVPDPTNEKLFF.